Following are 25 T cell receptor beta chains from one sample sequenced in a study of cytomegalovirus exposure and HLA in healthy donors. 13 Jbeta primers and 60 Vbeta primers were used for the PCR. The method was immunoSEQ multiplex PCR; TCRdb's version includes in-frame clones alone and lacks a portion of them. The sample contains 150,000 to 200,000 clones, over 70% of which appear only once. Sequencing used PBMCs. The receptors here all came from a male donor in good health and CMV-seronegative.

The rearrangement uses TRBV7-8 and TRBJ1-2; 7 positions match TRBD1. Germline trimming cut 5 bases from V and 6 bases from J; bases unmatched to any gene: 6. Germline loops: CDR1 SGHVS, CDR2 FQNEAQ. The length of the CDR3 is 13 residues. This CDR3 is CASSRQGVDGYTF. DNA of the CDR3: TGTGCCAGCAGCCGACAGGGAGTGGATGGCTACACCTTC.

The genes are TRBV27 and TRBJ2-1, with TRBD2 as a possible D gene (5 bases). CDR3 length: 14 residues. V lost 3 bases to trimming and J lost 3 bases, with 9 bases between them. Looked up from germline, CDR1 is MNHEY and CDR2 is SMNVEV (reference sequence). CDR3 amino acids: CASSLAGYYNEQFF. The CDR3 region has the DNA TGTGCCAGCAGTTTGGCGGGCTACTACAATGAGCAGTTCTTC.

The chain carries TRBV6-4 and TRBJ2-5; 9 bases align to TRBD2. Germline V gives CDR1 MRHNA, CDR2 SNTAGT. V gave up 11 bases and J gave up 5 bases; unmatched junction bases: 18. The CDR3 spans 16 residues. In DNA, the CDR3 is TGTGCCGGGGGGACCTGGCTAGCGGGGCCCTGGGAGACCCAGTACTTC. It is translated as CAGGTWLAGPWETQYF.

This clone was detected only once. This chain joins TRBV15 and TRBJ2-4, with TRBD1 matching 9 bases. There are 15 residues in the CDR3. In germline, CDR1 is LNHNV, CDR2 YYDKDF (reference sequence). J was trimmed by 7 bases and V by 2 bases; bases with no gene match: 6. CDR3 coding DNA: TGTGCCACCAGCAGATACGGGACAGGGTGGAACATTCAGTACTTC. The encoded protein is CATSRYGTGWNIQYF.

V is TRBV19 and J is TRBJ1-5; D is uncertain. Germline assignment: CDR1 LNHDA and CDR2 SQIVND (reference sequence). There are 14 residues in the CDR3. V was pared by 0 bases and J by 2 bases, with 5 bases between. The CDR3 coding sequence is TGTGCCAGTAGTATAGAGAGGGGCAATCAGCCCCAGCATTTT. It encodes CASSIERGNQPQHF.

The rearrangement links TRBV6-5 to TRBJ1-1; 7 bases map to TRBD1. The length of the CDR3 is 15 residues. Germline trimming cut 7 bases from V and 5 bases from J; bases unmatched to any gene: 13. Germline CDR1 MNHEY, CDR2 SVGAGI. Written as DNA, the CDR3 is TGTGCCAGCAAAAAAAGACAGGGAGTTCGTACTGAAGCTTTCTTT. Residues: CASKKRQGVRTEAFF.

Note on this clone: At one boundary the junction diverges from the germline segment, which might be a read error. The CDR3 DNA sequence: TGTGCCAGCAGCGTAGAGGGAGACTCCTACAATGGGCAGTTCTTC. Encoded protein: CASSVEGDSYNGQFF. This chain joins TRBV9 and TRBJ2-1; D is possibly TRBD2 (5 bases). The CDR3 has 15 residues. Germline V gene data show CDR1 as SGDLS and CDR2 as YYNGEE.

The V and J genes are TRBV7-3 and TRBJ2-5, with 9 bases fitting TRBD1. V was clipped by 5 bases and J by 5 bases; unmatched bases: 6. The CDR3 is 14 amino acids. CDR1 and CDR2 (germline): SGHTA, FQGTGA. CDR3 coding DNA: TGTGCCAGCAGCCGACAGGGGGAAGGGGAGACCCAGTACTTC. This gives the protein CASSRQGEGETQYF.

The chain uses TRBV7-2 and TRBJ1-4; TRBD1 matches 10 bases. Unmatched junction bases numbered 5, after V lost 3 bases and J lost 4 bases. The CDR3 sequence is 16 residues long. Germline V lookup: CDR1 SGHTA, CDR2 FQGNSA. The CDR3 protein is CASSLGQGLHNEKLFF. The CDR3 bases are TGTGCCAGCAGCTTGGGACAGGGGTTACATAATGAAAAACTGTTTTTT.

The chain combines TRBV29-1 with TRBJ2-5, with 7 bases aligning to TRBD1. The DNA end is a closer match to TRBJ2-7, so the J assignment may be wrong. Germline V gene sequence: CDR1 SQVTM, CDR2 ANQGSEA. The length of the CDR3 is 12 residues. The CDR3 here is CSVARQGDEQYF. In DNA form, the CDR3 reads TGCAGCGTTGCTCGACAGGGAGACGAGCAGTACTTC.

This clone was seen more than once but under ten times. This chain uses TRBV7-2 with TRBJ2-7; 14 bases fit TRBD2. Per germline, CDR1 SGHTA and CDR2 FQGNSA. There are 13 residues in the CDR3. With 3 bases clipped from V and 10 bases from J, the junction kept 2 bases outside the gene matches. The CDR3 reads CASSLGLAGVQYF. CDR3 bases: TGTGCCAGCAGCTTGGGACTAGCGGGAGTACAGTACTTC. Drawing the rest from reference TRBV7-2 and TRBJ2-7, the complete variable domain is GAGVSQSPSNKVTEKGKDVELRCDPISGHTALYWYRQSLGQGLEFLIYFQGNSAPDKSGLPSDRFSAERTGGSVSTLTIQRTQQEDSAVYLCASSLGLAGVQYFGPGTRLTVT.

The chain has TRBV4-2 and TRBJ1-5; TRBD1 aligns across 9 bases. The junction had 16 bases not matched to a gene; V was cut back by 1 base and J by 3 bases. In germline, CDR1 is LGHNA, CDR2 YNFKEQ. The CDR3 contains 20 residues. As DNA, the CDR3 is TGTGCCAGCAGCCAAGTGGATCGGACAGGGGTCCAGAGCTCCAATCAGCCCCAGCATTTT. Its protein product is CASSQVDRTGVQSSNQPQHF.

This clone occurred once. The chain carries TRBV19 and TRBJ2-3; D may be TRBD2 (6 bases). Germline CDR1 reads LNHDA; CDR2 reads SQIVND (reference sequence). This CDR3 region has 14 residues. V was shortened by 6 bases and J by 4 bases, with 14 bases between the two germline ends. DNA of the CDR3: TGTGCCAGTAGAATGCGCGGCGGGGCAGATACGCAGTATTTT. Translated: CASRMRGGADTQYF.

The chain's CDR3 is CASSLEAGSNQPQHF. Written as DNA, the CDR3 is TGCGCCAGCAGCTTGGAGGCAGGTAGCAATCAGCCCCAGCATTTT. This chain links TRBV5-1 with TRBJ1-5; D remains ambiguous. This CDR3 is 15 amino acids long. Between the trimmed V and J ends, which lost 0 bases and 0 bases, there was a span of 7 bases. Germline CDR1 and CDR2: SGHRS and YFSETQ. Using reference TRBV5-1 and TRBJ1-5 for the parts outside the CDR3, the full variable domain is KAGVTQTPRYLIKTRGQQVTLSCSPISGHRSVSWYQQTPGQGLQFLFEYFSETQRNKGNFPGRFSGRQFSNSRSEMNVSTLELGDSALYLCASSLEAGSNQPQHFGDGTRLSIL.

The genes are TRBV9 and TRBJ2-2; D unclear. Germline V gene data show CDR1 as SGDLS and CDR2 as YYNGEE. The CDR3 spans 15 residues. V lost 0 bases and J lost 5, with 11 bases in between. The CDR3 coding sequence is TGTGCCAGCAGCGTAGCTGGTTTGAGAACCGGGGAGCTGTTTTTT. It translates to CASSVAGLRTGELFF.

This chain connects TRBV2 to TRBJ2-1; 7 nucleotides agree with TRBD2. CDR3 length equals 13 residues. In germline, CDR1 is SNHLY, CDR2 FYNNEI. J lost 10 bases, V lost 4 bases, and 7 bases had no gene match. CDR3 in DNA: TGTGCCAGCAGTGTGGAGCGGGAAGGGGAGCAGTTCTTC. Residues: CASSVEREGEQFF.

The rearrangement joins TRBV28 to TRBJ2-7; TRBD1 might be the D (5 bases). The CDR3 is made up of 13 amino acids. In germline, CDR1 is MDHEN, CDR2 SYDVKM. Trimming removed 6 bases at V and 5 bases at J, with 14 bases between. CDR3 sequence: CASRKSDRDEQYF. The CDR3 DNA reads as TGTGCCAGCAGGAAAAGTGACAGAGACGAGCAGTACTTC.

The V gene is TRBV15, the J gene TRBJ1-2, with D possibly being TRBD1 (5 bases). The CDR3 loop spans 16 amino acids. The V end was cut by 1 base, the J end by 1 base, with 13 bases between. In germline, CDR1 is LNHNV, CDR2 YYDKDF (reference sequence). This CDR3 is CATSRAAAGLNYGYTF. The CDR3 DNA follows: TGTGCCACCAGCAGAGCGGCGGCAGGGCTTAACTATGGCTACACCTTC.

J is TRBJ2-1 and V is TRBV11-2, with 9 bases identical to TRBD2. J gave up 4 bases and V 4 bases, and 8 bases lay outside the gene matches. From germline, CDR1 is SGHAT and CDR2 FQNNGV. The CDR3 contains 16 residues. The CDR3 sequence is CASSSNLAGPYNEQFF. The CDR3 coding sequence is TGTGCCAGCAGCTCCAACCTAGCGGGACCTTACAATGAGCAGTTCTTC.

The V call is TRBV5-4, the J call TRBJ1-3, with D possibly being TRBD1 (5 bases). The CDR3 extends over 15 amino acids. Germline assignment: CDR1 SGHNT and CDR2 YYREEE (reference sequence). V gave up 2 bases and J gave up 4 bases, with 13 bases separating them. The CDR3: CASSLALQEGNTIYF. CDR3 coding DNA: TGTGCCAGCAGCTTAGCGCTACAGGAGGGAAACACCATATATTTT.

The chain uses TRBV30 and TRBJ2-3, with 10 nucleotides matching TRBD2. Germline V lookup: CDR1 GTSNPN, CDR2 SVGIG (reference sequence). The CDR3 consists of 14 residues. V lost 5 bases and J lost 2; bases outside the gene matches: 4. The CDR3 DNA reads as TGTGCCTGGGTTAGCGGGAGGTACACAGATACGCAGTATTTT. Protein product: CAWVSGRYTDTQYF.

The CDR3, as DNA: TGTGCCAGCAGTCGGGACAGACCAGTGGGGGGCTATGGCTACACCTTC. Its protein product is CASSRDRPVGGYGYTF. The chain joins TRBV2 to TRBJ1-2; 7 bases match TRBD1. This CDR3 region has 16 residues. The J segment lost 4 bases and the V segment lost 5 bases, leaving 13 bases of the junction unmatched. From germline, CDR1 is SNHLY and CDR2 FYNNEI.

CDR3 amino acids: CASSLGGYAEAFF. Here the CDR3 DNA reads TGTGCCAGCAGCTTGGGGGGTTATGCTGAAGCTTTCTTT. The genes are TRBV7-9 and TRBJ1-1, with D tentatively TRBD1 (5 bases). CDR1 and CDR2 from the germline V gene are SEHNR and FQNEAQ (reference sequence). The CDR3 loop spans 13 amino acids. Trimming removed 3 bases from V and 6 bases from J, with 11 bases in between.

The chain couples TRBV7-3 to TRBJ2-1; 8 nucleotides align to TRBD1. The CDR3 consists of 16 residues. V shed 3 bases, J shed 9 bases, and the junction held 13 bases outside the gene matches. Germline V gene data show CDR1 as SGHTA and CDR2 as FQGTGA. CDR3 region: CASSLRTGLKETEQFF. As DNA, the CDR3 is TGTGCCAGCAGCTTGAGGACAGGGCTAAAGGAGACTGAGCAGTTCTTC.

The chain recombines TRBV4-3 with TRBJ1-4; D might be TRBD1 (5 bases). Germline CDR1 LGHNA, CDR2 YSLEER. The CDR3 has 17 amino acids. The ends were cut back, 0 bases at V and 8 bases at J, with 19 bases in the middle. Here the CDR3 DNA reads TGCGCCAGCAGCCAAGAGGCCGGGCAGGGAGGCAGGGAAAAACTGTTTTTT. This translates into CASSQEAGQGGREKLFF.